Listed below are T cell receptor beta chains from one sample, sequenced in a study of OX40 agonist ivuxolimab in advanced cancers. Profiling relied on immunoSEQ multiplex PCR, and the TCRdb table lists in-frame clones only, not all of them. The sample records 70,000 to 90,000 clones, roughly 80% being singletons. Sequences were derived from CD4+ or CD8+ T cells sorted from blood, sampled in a trial of the OX40 agonist ivuxolimab. Receptor source: an adult with an advanced solid tumor such as melanoma, head and neck, liver or kidney cancer. The CDR3 runs from the conserved cysteine through the conserved F or W. D genes are given only for firm matches. Clone size is given for some rows only: seen once, a few or many times, or a class if the clone is expanded.

TRBD1 TRBJ1-1 - TRBV7-2 CASSLTGDTEAFF TGTGCCAGCAGCTTGACAGGGGACACTGAAGCTTTCTTT
- TRBJ1-5 - TRBV6-1 CASSGRGGGTQPQHF TGTGCCAGCAGTGGCAGAGGGGGGGGAACTCAGCCCCAGCATTTT
TRBD2 TRBJ2-7 few TRBV7-3 CASSTGGSPVYEQYF TGTGCCAGCAGCACGGGAGGTTCCCCGGTATACGAGCAGTACTTC
- TRBJ1-5 - TRBV30 CAWSVGEDQPQHF TGTGCCTGGAGTGTAGGGGAAGATCAGCCCCAGCATTTT
- TRBJ2-3 - TRBV19 CASRQEGGTDTQYF TGTGCCAGCCGACAAGAAGGGGGCACAGATACGCAGTATTTT
TRBD1 TRBJ1-2 - TRBV2 CASSRTGGESNYGYTF TGTGCCAGCAGTCGGACAGGAGGGGAATCTAACTATGGCTACACCTTC
- TRBJ2-7 few TRBV27 CASSYSGSSYEQYF TGTGCCAGCAGCTATTCCGGTTCTTCCTACGAGCAGTACTTC
- TRBJ1-1 - TRBV19 CASSTSPGQLTAFF TGTGCCAGTAGTACCTCGCCGGGACAACTTACAGCTTTCTTT
- TRBJ1-5 - TRBV6-1 CASRVGRTLNQPQHF TGTGCCAGCAGGGTGGGACGGACTCTCAATCAGCCCCAGCATTTT
TRBD2 TRBJ2-1 - TRBV6-4 CASSDATSGPNEQFF TGTGCCAGCAGTGACGCGACTAGCGGGCCCAATGAGCAGTTCTTC
- TRBJ2-1 - TRBV30 CASTPQGSLYNEQFF TGTGCCTCAACACCCCAAGGTAGTTTATACAATGAGCAGTTCTTC
TRBD2 TRBJ2-5 - TRBV29-1 CSVVGRKETQYF TGCAGCGTTGTCGGGAGGAAAGAGACCCAGTACTTC
- TRBJ1-1 - TRBV7-9 CASSLLAKVNTEAFF TGTGCCAGCAGCTTACTCGCGAAGGTGAACACTGAAGCTTTCTTT
- TRBJ1-5 - TRBV5-1 CASSLGEINQPQHF TGCGCCAGCAGCTTGGGGGAGATCAATCAGCCCCAGCATTTT
- TRBJ2-3 - TRBV30 CAWSTPSHRLTDTQYF TGTGCCTGGAGCACCCCATCGCATAGGCTCACAGATACGCAGTATTTT
- TRBJ2-7 - TRBV5-8 CASSLANVYEQYF TGTGCCAGCAGCTTGGCGAACGTCTACGAGCAGTACTTC
- TRBJ1-2 - TRBV2 CASRMDSLYGYTF TGTGCCAGCAGAATGGACAGCCTCTATGGCTACACCTTC
- TRBJ1-2 - TRBV18 CASSPTGEGRGYTF TGTGCCAGCTCACCGACGGGGGAGGGACGTGGCTACACCTTC
- TRBJ2-1 - TRBV6-1 CASILQGLSYNEQFF TGTGCCAGCATTTTACAGGGACTTTCCTACAATGAGCAGTTCTTC
- TRBJ2-7 - TRBV25-1 CASSDNYGVSYEQYF TGTGCCAGCAGTGACAACTATGGGGTCTCCTACGAGCAGTACTTC
TRBD1 TRBJ1-2 - TRBV30 CACHPRTGRVDYTF TGTGCCTGCCACCCTCGGACAGGGAGGGTGGACTACACCTTC
- TRBJ1-4 once TRBV6-1 CASSETAGTTNEKLFF TGTGCCAGCAGTGAAACGGCAGGAACAACTAATGAAAAACTGTTTTTT
- TRBJ1-1 - TRBV12-5 CASGVRPTVETEAFF TGTGCTAGTGGCGTAAGACCTACGGTGGAGACTGAAGCTTTCTTT
TRBD1 TRBJ1-2 - TRBV7-9 CASSPGGGDYGYTF TGTGCCAGCAGCCCAGGGGGGGGTGACTATGGCTACACCTTC
- TRBJ2-7 - TRBV5-8 CASSFPGRPYEQYF TGTGCCAGCAGCTTCCCCGGGAGACCCTACGAGCAGTACTTC
TRBD1 TRBJ1-1 - TRBV5-5 CASSLQGGWTEAFF TGTGCCAGCAGCTTACAGGGGGGTTGGACTGAAGCTTTCTTT
- TRBJ1-1 - TRBV7-2 CASSSRIRTEAFF TGTGCCAGCAGCTCCCGCATCCGGACTGAAGCTTTCTTT
TRBD2 TRBJ2-3 - TRBV4-3 CASSQLGLASADTQYF TGCGCCAGCAGCCAACTGGGACTAGCGTCGGCGGATACGCAGTATTTT
- TRBJ2-3 - TRBV7-2 CASSLADTQYF TGTGCCAGCAGCTTAGCAGATACGCAGTATTTT
- TRBJ2-7 - TRBV20-1 CSAGGGYEQYF TGCAGTGCAGGAGGGGGATACGAGCAGTACTTC
TRBD2 TRBJ2-1 - TRBV29-1 CSVKRGTSANEQFF TGCAGCGTTAAGAGGGGCACTAGCGCAAATGAGCAGTTCTTC